The T cell receptor (beta chain) described here comes from a study of Ad26.COV2.S vaccination and SARS-CoV-2 variants. Study details: Once, or twice with 56 days between doses, Ad26.COV2.S was given intramuscularly.

Concerning this clone: Antigen unknown.

Sequenced by immunoSEQ multiplex PCR; TCRdb stores in-frame clones only, minus some. The sample records 400,000 to 500,000 clones, roughly 88% being singletons. Study observations and caveats: Vaccinees displayed broader spike-specific TCR repertoires than placebo recipients. Breadth and depth estimates from TCRs may understate total T cell responses.

Stated treatment: 19 received Ad26.COV2.S at low or high dose, single or two shots; 5 received placebo; per-sample allocation not given. On day 63 after the first injection, vaccine and placebo recipients gave samples. Within Boston, the person who donated was an adult of 18-55 years. Between the trimmed V and J ends, which lost 2 bases and 0 bases, there was a span of 9 bases. The CDR3 loop spans 14 amino acids. Germline CDR1 reads GTSNPN; CDR2 reads SVGIG (reference sequence). Sequencing used peripheral blood, obtained in a trial of Ad26.COV2.S vaccine versus placebo. This chain connects TRBV30 to TRBJ2-3; D gene ambiguous. This receptor was obtained from a person between 18 and 65 years old who received the Ad26.COV2.S COVID-19 vaccine or a placebo. CDR3 loop: CAWSSPLSTDTQYF. The CDR3 DNA reads TGTGCCTGGAGTTCCCCCTTGAGCACAGATACGCAGTATTTT.